The 18 T cell receptor beta chains listed next were all sequenced from one sample in a study of control samples from healthy donors and cancer patients. TCRdb's table, derived via immunoSEQ multiplex PCR, lists solely in-frame clones and lacks some. Here the sample spans some 49,000 clones, about 92% being singletons. Sequencing was carried out using PBMCs. All receptors derive from a young man with colorectal cancer.

Only a few counts were recorded for this clone. J is TRBJ2-1 and V is TRBV7-9; TRBD2 agrees at 9 bases. Trimming cost V 1 base and J 2 bases; bases outside gene matches: 12. CDR3 length: 19 residues. Germline CDR1 is SEHNR and CDR2 is FQNEAQ (reference sequence). The CDR3, as DNA: TGTGCCAGCAGCTTAGGGGAGTTTGGGAAGCGGGGGGCCTACAATGAGCAGTTCTTC. Translating it yields CASSLGEFGKRGAYNEQFF.

Here the CDR3 reads CASTRGGTYGYTF. In DNA, the CDR3 is TGTGCCAGCACCCGAGGAGGGACCTATGGCTACACCTTC. The chain employs TRBV12-3 or TRBV12-4 and TRBJ1-2; perhaps TRBD1 as D (5 bases). This CDR3 has 13 amino acids. Between the trimmed V and J ends, which lost 7 bases and 4 bases, there was a span of 13 bases.

The chain is built from TRBV7-9 and TRBJ1-1; tentative D call: TRBD1 (5 bases). Germline-derived CDR1 and CDR2 are SEHNR and FQNEAQ (reference sequence). The CDR3 covers 12 residues. V shed 7 bases and J shed 6 bases, with 12 bases lying between them. This chain's CDR3 is CASMGGISEAFF. Here the CDR3 DNA reads TGTGCCAGCATGGGGGGGATCTCTGAAGCTTTCTTT.

The V and J genes are TRBV30 and TRBJ1-3; D gene unclear. V dropped 7 bases and J dropped 2 bases, with 12 bases sitting between them. Germline assignment: CDR1 GTSNPN and CDR2 SVGIG (reference sequence). The CDR3 length is 13 residues. The DNA of the CDR3 is TGTGCCTTAAGAACGCGAACTGGAAACACCATATATTTT. Protein: CALRTRTGNTIYF.

The rearrangement joins TRBV6-1 to TRBJ1-5; D gene unclear. The CDR3 sequence is 15 residues long. Germline V gene sequence: CDR1 MNHNS, CDR2 SASEGT. Trimming shortened V by 2 bases and J by 0 bases, and 8 bases separated the two germline ends. The CDR3 sequence is CASSEPTYSNQPQHF. The CDR3 bases are TGTGCCAGCAGTGAACCGACCTATAGCAATCAGCCCCAGCATTTT.

The chain uses TRBV6-2 or TRBV6-3 and TRBJ2-6, with unresolved D. The CDR3 loop spans 17 amino acids. Trimming left V 4 bases short and J 7 bases short, with 20 bases between. The V gene's germline CDR1 is MNHEY and CDR2 SVGEGT. DNA of the CDR3: TGTGCCAGCAGTTCCCCGCTTGTAAGGATTATCGCCAACGTCCTGACTTTC. Amino acids: CASSSPLVRIIANVLTF.

The rearrangement links TRBV20-1 to TRBJ1-4; D unclear. Trimming removed 5 bases from V and 7 bases from J, with 8 bases in between. In germline, CDR1 is DFQATT, CDR2 SNEGSKA (reference sequence). The CDR3 consists of 11 residues. The CDR3 here is CSAPLSEKLFF. DNA of the CDR3: TGCAGTGCTCCTTTGAGTGAAAAACTGTTTTTT.

V is TRBV2 and J is TRBJ1-1; 12 bases are a match to TRBD1. The junction had 6 bases not matched to a gene; V was cut back by 2 bases and J by 5 bases. The germline V gene has CDR1 SNHLY and CDR2 FYNNEI. This CDR3 is built from 16 residues. The CDR3 is CASSETGTGGWTEAFF. CDR3 nucleotide sequence: TGTGCCAGCAGTGAAACCGGGACAGGGGGCTGGACTGAAGCTTTCTTT.

The CDR3, as DNA: TGTGCCAGCAGTTACTCAGAGGGGGTCTACAATGAGCAGTTCTTC. It is translated as CASSYSEGVYNEQFF. V usage is TRBV6-5 and J usage is TRBJ2-1; the D gene is possibly TRBD1 (6 bases). V lost 0 bases and J lost 3, with 9 bases in between. The germline V gene encodes CDR1 MNHEY and CDR2 SVGAGI. There are 15 residues in the CDR3.

The rearrangement links TRBV10-3 to TRBJ1-3; D call uncertain. V was cut by 3 bases and J by 8 bases, with 5 bases left in between. The CDR3 length is 11 residues. Germline V lookup: CDR1 ENHRY, CDR2 SYGVKD. Here the CDR3 reads CAISDGDTIYF. Here the CDR3 DNA reads TGTGCCATCAGTGATGGGGACACCATATATTTT.

CDR3 in amino acids: CASSPRLADYGYTF. The CDR3 nucleotides are TGTGCCAGCAGCCCTCGTCTGGCAGACTATGGCTACACCTTC. The chain employs TRBV11-2 and TRBJ1-2, with unresolved D. The V end lost 5 bases, the J end lost 3 bases, and 13 bases lay between the germline ends. The CDR3 consists of 14 residues. The germline CDR1 and CDR2 sequences are SGHAT and FQNNGV.

The rearrangement links TRBV30 to TRBJ1-5, with 8 bases matching TRBD1. After removal of 5 bases from V and 3 bases from J, the junction contained 6 bases not matched to a gene. CDR1 and CDR2 (germline): GTSNPN, SVGIG (reference sequence). The CDR3 loop spans 14 amino acids. The CDR3 DNA sequence: TGTGCCTGGGGACAGGGATCCTTCAATCAGCCCCAGCATTTT. Its translation is CAWGQGSFNQPQHF.

Details on this clone: Within the sample, other DNA sequences also encode this same CDR3. V usage is TRBV11-2 and J usage is TRBJ1-1; D ambiguous. Germline CDR1 reads SGHAT; CDR2 reads FQNNGV. V lost 5 bases to trimming and J lost 5 bases, with 6 bases between them. This CDR3 spans 11 amino acids. The CDR3 reads CASSGGTEAFF. The CDR3 bases are TGTGCCAGCAGCGGAGGTACTGAAGCTTTCTTT.

The chain employs TRBV24-1 and TRBJ2-5; the match to TRBD1 covers 7 bases. Germline-derived CDR1 and CDR2 are KGHDR and SFDVKD. With V trimmed by 3 bases and J by 2 bases, 5 bases remained unmatched. CDR3 length: 15 residues. The CDR3: CATSDRDSPQETQYF. CDR3 nucleotides: TGTGCCACCAGTGATAGGGACAGTCCACAAGAGACCCAGTACTTC.

The J gene is TRBJ2-2, the V gene TRBV10-2; TRBD2 is a possible D gene (5 bases). This CDR3 comprises 19 residues. The V end lost 5 bases, the J end lost 0 bases, and 22 bases lay between the germline ends. CDR1 and CDR2 (germline): WSHSY, SAAADI. Here the CDR3 DNA reads TGCGCCAGCAGTTCCCTGCGGGTCGCCCCAAAAGCGAACACCGGGGAGCTGTTTTTT. It encodes CASSSLRVAPKANTGELFF.

The chain joins TRBV7-8 to TRBJ2-7, with D maybe TRBD1 (6 bases). Germline V gives CDR1 SGHVS, CDR2 FQNEAQ. This CDR3 comprises 16 residues. Between the trimmed V and J ends, which lost 5 bases and 3 bases, there was a span of 20 bases. The DNA of the CDR3 is TGTGCCAGCAGCGCCTTCGGGACAAGTCTTCGCTACGAGCAGTACTTC. As protein: CASSAFGTSLRYEQYF.

The V and J genes are TRBV19 and TRBJ2-7; TRBD1 agrees at 10 bases. Unmatched junction bases numbered 8, after V lost 5 bases and J lost 4 bases. The CDR3 loop spans 15 amino acids. The germline V gene encodes CDR1 LNHDA and CDR2 SQIVND (reference sequence). The CDR3 sequence: CASSARTGGSYEQYV. The CDR3 DNA reads TGTGCCAGTAGTGCCCGGACAGGGGGGTCATACGAGCAGTACGTC.

The chain links TRBV27 to TRBJ2-7; a possible D gene is TRBD1 (6 bases). V was shortened by 2 bases and J by 3 bases, with 11 bases between the two germline ends. The germline V gene encodes CDR1 MNHEY and CDR2 SMNVEV (reference sequence). The CDR3 is 14 amino acids. The CDR3 DNA reads TGTGCCAGCAGTTTAAGCAGGGGTAGCTACGAGCAGTACTTC. It codes for CASSLSRGSYEQYF.